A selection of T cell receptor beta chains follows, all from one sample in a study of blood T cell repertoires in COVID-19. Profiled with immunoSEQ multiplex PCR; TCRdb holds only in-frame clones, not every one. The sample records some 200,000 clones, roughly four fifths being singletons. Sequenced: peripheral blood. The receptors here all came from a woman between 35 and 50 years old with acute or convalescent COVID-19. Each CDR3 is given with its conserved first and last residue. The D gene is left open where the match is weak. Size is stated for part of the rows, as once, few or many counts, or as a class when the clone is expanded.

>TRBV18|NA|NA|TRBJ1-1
TGTGCCAGCTCACCACCTTGGGGGGGCACTGAAGCTTTCTTT
CASSPPWGGTEAFF
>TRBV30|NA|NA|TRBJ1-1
TGTGCCTGGAGTCTAATGGGGCTCTTGGAAGCTTTCTTT
CAWSLMGLLEAFF
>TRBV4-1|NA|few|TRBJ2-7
TGCGCCAGCAGCCATGCCGATGGCCTTCGGCGGTACGAGCAGTACTTC
CASSHADGLRRYEQYF
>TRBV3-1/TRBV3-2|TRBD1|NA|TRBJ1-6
TGTGCCAGCAGACGGGACAGACTCAGCTCCTATAATTCACCCCTCCACTTT
CASRRDRLSSYNSPLHF
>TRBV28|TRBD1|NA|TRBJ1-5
TGTGCCAGCAGTTTAGGGGGACAGGGCTATAGCAATCAGCCCCAGCATTTT
CASSLGGQGYSNQPQHF
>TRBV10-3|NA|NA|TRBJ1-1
TGTGCCATCAGTGAGCAGCAGGGAGGCACTGAAGCTTTCTTT
CAISEQQGGTEAFF
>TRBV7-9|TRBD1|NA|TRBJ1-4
TGTGCCAGCAGCTTATTGGGGGACAGAGAAAAACTGTTTTTT
CASSLLGDREKLFF
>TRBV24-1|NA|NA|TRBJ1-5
TGTGCCACCAGTCAGTATAGCAATCAGCCCCAGCATTTT
CATSQYSNQPQHF
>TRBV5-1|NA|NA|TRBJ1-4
TGCGCCAGCAGCTTCAGCAGGCCGAATGAAAAACTGTTTTTT
CASSFSRPNEKLFF
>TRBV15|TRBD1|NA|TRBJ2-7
TGTGCCACCAGCAGAGATACCACCCTATCTGACAGGGTTAGTTCCTACGAGCAGTACTTC
CATSRDTTLSDRVSSYEQYF
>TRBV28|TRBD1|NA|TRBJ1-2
TGTGCCAGCAGTCCAACCGACAGGGGCGGTGGCTACACCTTC
CASSPTDRGGGYTF
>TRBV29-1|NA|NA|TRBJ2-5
TGCAGCGTTGAAGATCTTTCCGCGGGCCAAGAGACCCAGTACTTC
CSVEDLSAGQETQYF
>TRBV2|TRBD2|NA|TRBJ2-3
TGTGCCAGCAAGAAGCGGGGGGACCCAGATACGCAGTATTTT
CASKKRGDPDTQYF
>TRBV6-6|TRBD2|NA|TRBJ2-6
TGTGCCAGCAGTTACTCGGGGGGGTCCGGGGCCAACGTCCTGACTTTC
CASSYSGGSGANVLTF
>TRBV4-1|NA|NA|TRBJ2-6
TGCGCCAGCAGCCATGCTGACAGGCCCCGCTCTGGGGCCAACGTCCTGACTTTC
CASSHADRPRSGANVLTF
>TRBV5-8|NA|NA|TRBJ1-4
TGTGCCAGCAGCTTACTTAATGAAAAACTGTTTTTT
CASSLLNEKLFF
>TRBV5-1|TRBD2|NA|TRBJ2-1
TGCGCCAGCAGCTTGGGACTAGCGGTGGGTGGAGGCGGGAATGAGCAGTTCTTC
CASSLGLAVGGGGNEQFF
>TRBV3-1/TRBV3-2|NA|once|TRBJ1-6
TGTGCCAGCAGCCAAGAGTCCCCAGGGGCGTATAATTCACCCCTCCACTTT
CASSQESPGAYNSPLHF
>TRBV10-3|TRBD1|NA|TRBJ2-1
TGTGCCATCAGTGAGCCGGGGACAGGGGCTTACAATGAGCAGTTCTTC
CAISEPGTGAYNEQFF
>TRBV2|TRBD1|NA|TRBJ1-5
TGTGCCAGCAGTGAGATGGGGCCCGGGACAGGGCGGAGTGGTCAGCCCCAGCATTTT
CASSEMGPGTGRSGQPQHF
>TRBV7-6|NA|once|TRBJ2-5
TGTGCCAGCAGCTTAGTTTATCAAGAGACCCAGTACTTC
CASSLVYQETQYF
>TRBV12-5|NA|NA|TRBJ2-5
TGTGCTAGTGGTTCCGGCTCCGTTGCGGGGGAGACCCAGTACTTC
CASGSGSVAGETQYF
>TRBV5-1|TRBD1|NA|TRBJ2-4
TGCGCCAGCAGCTTTTACGGGACAGGCCTAGCCAAAAACATTCAGTACTTC
CASSFYGTGLAKNIQYF
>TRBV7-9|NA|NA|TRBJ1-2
TGTGCCAGCAGCTTAGAAGATCCAGTTAACTATGGCTACACCTTC
CASSLEDPVNYGYTF
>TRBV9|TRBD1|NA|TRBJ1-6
TGTGCCAGCAGCGTAGATCACAGGGGTAATTCACCCCTCCACTTT
CASSVDHRGNSPLHF
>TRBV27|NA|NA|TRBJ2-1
TGTGCCAGCAGTCCTTACTATTCCTACAATGAGCAGTTCTTC
CASSPYYSYNEQFF
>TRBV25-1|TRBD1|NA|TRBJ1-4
TGTGCCAGCAGTCTGACAGGGGCTTCAACTAATGAAAAACTGTTTTTT
CASSLTGASTNEKLFF
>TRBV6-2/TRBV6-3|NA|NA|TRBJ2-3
TGTGCCAGCAGTTCCCCGGGGGTAGATACGCAGTATTTT
CASSSPGVDTQYF
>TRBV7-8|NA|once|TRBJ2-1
TGTGCCAGCAGCTTAGCGAGTACCGGCGGGTCGGGTAGAAATGAGCAGTTCTTC
CASSLASTGGSGRNEQFF
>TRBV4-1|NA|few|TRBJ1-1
TGCGCCAGCAGCATAACAGGTACCACTGAAGCTTTCTTT
CASSITGTTEAFF
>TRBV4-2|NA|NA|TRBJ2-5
TGTGCCAGCAGCCAACTCTCAGCGGGAGAGACCCAGTACTTC
CASSQLSAGETQYF
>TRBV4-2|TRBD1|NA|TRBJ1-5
TGTGCCAGCAGCCAAGGGGACAGGGGAGACCAGCCCCAGCATTTT
CASSQGDRGDQPQHF
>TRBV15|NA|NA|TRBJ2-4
TGTGCCACCAGCCGTTTCGCCGGGGACATTCAGTACTTC
CATSRFAGDIQYF
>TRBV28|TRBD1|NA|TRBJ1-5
TGTGCCAGCAGTATTAGACAGGGGTCTGGGGGGGGTCAGCCCCAGCATTTT
CASSIRQGSGGGQPQHF
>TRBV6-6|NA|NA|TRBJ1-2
TGTGCCAGCAGTTACTCCTCCAGTAACTATGGCTACACCTTC
CASSYSSSNYGYTF
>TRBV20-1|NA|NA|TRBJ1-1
TGCAGCGTGACTGTTTACACTGAAGCTTTCTTT
CSVTVYTEAFF
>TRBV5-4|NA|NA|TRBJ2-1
TGTGCCAGCAGCTTGTATCGCGACAGACCCCTCTCCTACAATGAGCAGTTCTTC
CASSLYRDRPLSYNEQFF
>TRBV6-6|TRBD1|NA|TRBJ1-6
TGTGCCAGCAGTTGGGGACAGGGGATTAATTCACCCCTCCACTTT
CASSWGQGINSPLHF
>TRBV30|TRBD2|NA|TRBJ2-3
TGTGCCTGGAAGTCCCTAGCGGGTACAGATACGCAGTATTTT
CAWKSLAGTDTQYF
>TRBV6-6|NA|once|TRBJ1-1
TGTGCCAGCAGTTACCCATTGGCGGGTGGGCACACTGAAGCTTTCTTT
CASSYPLAGGHTEAFF
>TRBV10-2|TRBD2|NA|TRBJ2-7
TGCGCCAGCAGTGTAGGAGCGGGAGGGCCCTTCGAGCAGTACTTC
CASSVGAGGPFEQYF
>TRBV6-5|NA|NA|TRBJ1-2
TGTGCCAGCAGTTACCCCGGTGGCTACACCTTC
CASSYPGGYTF
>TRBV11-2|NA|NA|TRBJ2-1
TGTGCCAGCAGCTTATGGGAGTCGGCGACCTACAATGAGCAGTTCTTC
CASSLWESATYNEQFF
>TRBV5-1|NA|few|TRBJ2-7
TGCGCCAGCAGCTTCGACAACGAGCAGTACTTC
CASSFDNEQYF
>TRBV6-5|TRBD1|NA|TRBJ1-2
TGTGCCAGCAGATTCGACAGGGCGGGGGGCTACACCTTC
CASRFDRAGGYTF
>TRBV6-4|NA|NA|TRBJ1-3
TGTGCCAGCAGTGACTCCGCGGGAGCAGGAAACACCATATATTTT
CASSDSAGAGNTIYF
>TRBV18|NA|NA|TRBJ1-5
TGTGCCAGCTCACCAGGGTCAGGGCAGCCCCAGCATTTT
CASSPGSGQPQHF
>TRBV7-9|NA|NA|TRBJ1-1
TGTGCCAGCAGCCTAGACATGAACACTGAAGCTTTCTTT
CASSLDMNTEAFF
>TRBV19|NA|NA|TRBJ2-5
TGTGCCAGTAGTATTACGGCGGGAGAGACCCAGTACTTC
CASSITAGETQYF
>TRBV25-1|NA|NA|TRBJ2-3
TGTGCCAGCAGCACCCAGAGGGCCACAGATACGCAGTATTTT
CASSTQRATDTQYF
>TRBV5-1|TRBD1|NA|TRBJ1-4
TGCGCCAGCAGGAATGGACAGGGGGATGAAAAACTGTTTTTT
CASRNGQGDEKLFF